The 32 T cell receptor beta chains below were found in one sample sequenced in a study of cytomegalovirus exposure and HLA in healthy donors. 60 Vbeta and 13 Jbeta primers were used in PCR. Sequencing was performed with immunoSEQ multiplex PCR; in TCRdb, only in-frame clones are kept and a portion is missing. The sample lists about 150,000 clones; approximately 74% were seen once. The sequencing sample was made of PBMCs. The receptors originated from a man aged 30 to 45 in good health and CMV-seronegative.

This chain uses TRBV19 with TRBJ2-5, with 9 bases identical to TRBD2. The CDR3 length is 16 residues. In germline, CDR1 is LNHDA, CDR2 SQIVND (reference sequence). After removal of 2 bases from V and 2 bases from J, the junction contained 6 bases not matched to a gene. In DNA, the CDR3 is TGTGCCAGTAGTATAACTAGGCTAGCGGGACAAGAGACCCAGTACTTC. This codes for CASSITRLAGQETQYF.

Only a few counts were recorded for this clone. The chain uses TRBV10-1 and TRBJ1-6, with 7 bases lining up with TRBD1. V shed 1 base and J 5 bases; nucleotides not matched to a gene: 2. Germline V gives CDR1 WNHNN, CDR2 SYGVQD (reference sequence). The CDR3 is 15 residues long. The chain's CDR3 is CASSEYDRDNSPLHF. The CDR3, as DNA: TGCGCCAGCAGTGAGTATGACAGGGATAATTCACCCCTCCACTTT.

This clone was seen only a few times. V is TRBV7-2 and J is TRBJ1-1, with 7 positions matching TRBD1. CDR1 is SGHTA, CDR2 FQGNSA, per germline. The CDR3 covers 17 residues. V was clipped by 4 bases and J by 0 bases; unmatched bases: 11. CDR3: CASSSNVWGQLNTEAFF. The CDR3, as DNA: TGTGCCAGCAGCTCGAATGTTTGGGGACAGCTGAACACTGAAGCTTTCTTT.

The chain joins TRBV18 to TRBJ2-7; TRBD1 is a possible D gene (5 bases). V lost 5 bases and J lost 6, with 14 bases in between. This CDR3 has 13 residues. Looked up from germline, CDR1 is KGHSH and CDR2 is LQKENI. For the CDR3, the DNA is TGTGCCAGCTCAGGAAAGGGTGGGGCCGAGCAGTACTTC. Its protein product is CASSGKGGAEQYF.

V usage is TRBV7-9 and J usage is TRBJ2-5; 7 nucleotides match TRBD2. In germline, CDR1 is SEHNR, CDR2 FQNEAQ (reference sequence). The CDR3 runs 16 residues. The V gene end was trimmed by 5 bases and the J gene end by 2 bases; junction bases not matched to a gene: 11. This CDR3 is CASSPSRGGGQETQYF. As DNA, the CDR3 is TGTGCCAGCAGCCCGAGTCGGGGCGGGGGTCAAGAGACCCAGTACTTC.

This clone has more than one count but fewer than ten. The chain uses TRBV4-2 and TRBJ2-5; 11 bases agree with TRBD2. The CDR3 runs to 15 residues. In germline, CDR1 is LGHNA, CDR2 YNFKEQ. Trimming cost V 4 bases and J 5 bases; bases outside gene matches: 6. This chain's CDR3 is CASSPLAGGTETQYF. In nucleotides, the CDR3 is TGTGCCAGCAGCCCGCTAGCGGGGGGAACGGAGACCCAGTACTTC.

The chain joins TRBV10-3 to TRBJ2-3; 7 bases match TRBD1. Germline values: CDR1 ENHRY, CDR2 SYGVKD. The CDR3 contains 15 residues. V was clipped by 6 bases and J by 3 bases; unmatched bases: 9. CDR3 in amino acids: CAIRGGQSGTDTQYF. The CDR3 region has the DNA TGTGCCATCAGAGGGGGACAGTCAGGGACAGATACGCAGTATTTT.

The genes are TRBV5-6 and TRBJ2-2, with 7 bases that match TRBD1. This CDR3 has 16 amino acids. Unmatched junction bases numbered 2, after V lost 0 bases and J lost 0 bases. Germline V gene sequence: CDR1 SGHDT, CDR2 YYEEEE. The CDR3 DNA sequence: TGTGCCAGCAGCTTGGGGACAGGACCGAACACCGGGGAGCTGTTTTTT. Protein product: CASSLGTGPNTGELFF.

The rearrangement joins TRBV27 to TRBJ1-1; D unclear. V dropped 5 bases and J dropped 7 bases, with 20 bases sitting between them. CDR1 is MNHEY, CDR2 SMNVEV, per germline (reference sequence). CDR3 size: 15 residues. CDR3 DNA sequence: TGTGCCAGCAGTCCCCTCGGGAGCAACACCTTTGAAGCTTTCTTT. Its translation is CASSPLGSNTFEAFF.

The V gene is TRBV5-8, the J gene TRBJ1-2, with TRBD1 matching over 10 bases. Looked up from germline, CDR1 is SGHTS and CDR2 is YDEGEE. J lost 8 bases, V lost 3 bases, and 4 bases had no gene match. CDR3 size: 13 residues. CDR3: CASSSRDRGGYTF. The CDR3 DNA follows: TGTGCCAGCAGCTCCCGGGACAGGGGCGGCTACACCTTC.

This clone was picked up one time. The rearrangement links TRBV6-5 to TRBJ1-4; D remains unclear. The CDR3 spans 14 residues. Trimming pared 7 bases from V and 2 bases from J, leaving 11 bases between. Looked up from germline, CDR1 is MNHEY and CDR2 is SVGAGI. CDR3 nucleotide sequence: TGTGCCAGCATTACTGGGCAGACTAATGAAAAACTGTTTTTT. This sequence encodes CASITGQTNEKLFF.

J is TRBJ2-2 and V is TRBV11-2; 10 nucleotides agree with TRBD2. Germline V lookup: CDR1 SGHAT, CDR2 FQNNGV. The CDR3 has 17 amino acids. V shed 0 bases and J 1 base; nucleotides not matched to a gene: 2. This CDR3 reads CASSLDRLAGNTGELFF. In nucleotides, the CDR3 is TGTGCCAGCAGCTTAGATCGACTAGCGGGGAACACCGGGGAGCTGTTTTTT.

Notes on this clone: The same CDR3 also results from other DNA sequences found in this sample. The genes are TRBV5-6 and TRBJ1-1; the match to TRBD1 covers 8 bases. Germline loops: CDR1 SGHDT, CDR2 YYEEEE. The CDR3 consists of 15 residues. J gave up 0 bases and V 0 bases, and 1 base lay outside the gene matches. CDR3 amino acids: CASSLGQGMNTEAFF. For the CDR3, the DNA is TGTGCCAGCAGCTTGGGACAGGGGATGAACACTGAAGCTTTCTTT.

A few counts support this clone. In nucleotides, the CDR3 is TGCGCCAGCAGCTGGGACAGGGCCTACGAGCAGTACTTC. It codes for CASSWDRAYEQYF. V usage is TRBV5-1 and J usage is TRBJ2-7, with TRBD1 matching over 9 bases. Trimming took 3 bases from V and 2 from J; bases not matched to a gene: 0. CDR3 size: 13 residues. Germline CDR1 and CDR2: SGHRS and YFSETQ.

The CDR3 DNA is TGTGCCAGCAGCGTAGAGCCAGGGCCAAGTCTAAACACCATATATTTT. It encodes CASSVEPGPSLNTIYF. The rearrangement uses TRBV9 and TRBJ1-3; maybe TRBD1 (5 bases). Germline CDR1 and CDR2: SGDLS and YYNGEE. This CDR3 is built from 16 residues. The germline V and J ends were trimmed by 0 bases and 6 bases, with 16 bases remaining between them. The variable domain in full, with the rest retrieved from reference TRBV9 and TRBJ1-3, is DSGVTQTPKHLITATGQRVTLRCSPRSGDLSVYWYQQSLDQGLQFLIQYYNGEERAKGNILERFSAQQFPDLHSELNLSSLELGDSALYFCASSVEPGPSLNTIYFGEGSWLTVV.

This rearrangement joins TRBV6-1 to TRBJ1-5, with TRBD1 as a possible D gene (6 bases). Germline assignment: CDR1 MNHNS and CDR2 SASEGT. The CDR3 extends over 15 amino acids. Trimming stripped 7 bases from V and 6 bases from J, with 19 bases between. DNA of the CDR3: TGTGCCAGCACTTGGGGGCAGACTATCGGTCAGCCCCAGCATTTT. Protein product: CASTWGQTIGQPQHF.

The V and J genes are TRBV27 and TRBJ1-1; 7 positions agree with TRBD1. The CDR3 sequence is 17 residues long. Trimming removed 0 bases from V and 6 bases from J; junction bases left unmatched: 13. Germline CDR1 reads MNHEY; CDR2 reads SMNVEV (reference sequence). The CDR3 DNA reads as TGTGCCAGCAGTTTATCGACAGGGACACCTTTTAGGGCTGAAGCTTTCTTT. Amino acid sequence: CASSLSTGTPFRAEAFF.

The chain employs TRBV5-4 and TRBJ2-3, with TRBD2 matching over 8 bases. The CDR3 totals 16 residues. V lost 4 bases to trimming and J lost 5 bases; unmatched junction nucleotides: 12. Per germline, CDR1 SGHNT and CDR2 YYREEE (reference sequence). As DNA, the CDR3 is TGTGCCAGCAGCCCTGCACGGCGGGGGGCAAAAGATACGCAGTATTTT. Its translation is CASSPARRGAKDTQYF.

About this clone itself: An end of the junction does not agree with germline; a read error may underlie this. V gene TRBV30 combines with J gene TRBJ1-2, with D possibly matching TRBD1 (5 bases). CDR1 is GTSNPN, CDR2 SVGIG, per germline (reference sequence). This CDR3 has 13 amino acids. The CDR3 spells CAFRGGGMGGYPF. CDR3 DNA: TGTGCCTTCAGAGGCGGGGGGATGGGTGGCTACCCCTTC. The whole variable domain, filled in from reference TRBV30 and TRBJ1-2, reads SQTIHQWPATLVQPVGSPLSLECTVEGTSNPNLYWYRQAAGRGLQLLFYSVGIGQISSEVPQNLSASRPQDRQFILSSKKLLLSDSGFYLCAFRGGGMGGYPFGSGTRLTVV.

The chain has TRBV5-1 and TRBJ1-4, with 10 bases fitting TRBD1. The length of the CDR3 is 14 residues. V shed 4 bases and J 7 bases; nucleotides not matched to a gene: 4. Germline V gene data show CDR1 as SGHRS and CDR2 as YFSETQ. CDR3 nucleotides: TGCGCCAGCAGCAGGGACAGGGGCTCTGAAAAACTGTTTTTT. Translating gives CASSRDRGSEKLFF. Combining the CDR3 with reference TRBV5-1 and TRBJ1-4 gives the whole variable domain KAGVTQTPRYLIKTRGQQVTLSCSPISGHRSVSWYQQTPGQGLQFLFEYFSETQRNKGNFPGRFSGRQFSNSRSEMNVSTLELGDSALYLCASSRDRGSEKLFFGSGTQLSVL.

The chain recombines TRBV2 with TRBJ2-5; D is possibly TRBD1 (5 bases). This CDR3 has 12 residues. V was cut by 7 bases and J by 0 bases, with 6 bases left in between. Germline V gene lookup returns CDR1 SNHLY and CDR2 FYNNEI. CDR3 in amino acids: CASTRDQETQYF. In DNA form, the CDR3 reads TGTGCCAGCACCAGGGACCAAGAGACCCAGTACTTC.

The gene calls are TRBV29-1 and TRBJ2-7; no clear D gene. Trimming shortened V by 4 bases and J by 1 base, and 5 bases separated the two germline ends. This CDR3 is 11 amino acids long. The germline CDR1 and CDR2 sequences are SQVTM and ANQGSEA. The CDR3 coding sequence is TGCAGCGTTGTACAGTCCTACGAGCAGTACTTC. This gives the protein CSVVQSYEQYF.

This chain connects TRBV30 to TRBJ2-7; TRBD2 agrees at 10 bases. The CDR3 runs 14 residues. Germline V CDR1 and CDR2: GTSNPN, SVGIG (reference sequence). J lost 3 bases, V lost 1 base, and 3 bases had no gene match. CDR3 sequence reads: CAWSGLAGFYEQYF. CDR3 bases: TGTGCCTGGAGTGGACTAGCGGGTTTCTACGAGCAGTACTTC.

This sequence joins TRBV7-9 and TRBJ2-2; D is perhaps TRBD1 (5 bases). CDR1 and CDR2 (germline): SEHNR, FQNEAQ (reference sequence). V was pared by 4 bases and J by 5 bases, with 8 bases between. This CDR3 is 13 amino acids long. The chain's CDR3 is CASSYQGTGELFF. DNA for the CDR3: TGTGCCAGCAGCTATCAGGGTACCGGGGAGCTGTTTTTT. Together with reference TRBV7-9 and TRBJ2-2, the CDR3 gives the full variable domain: DTGVSQNPRHKITKRGQNVTFRCDPISEHNRLYWYRQTLGQGPEFLTYFQNEAQLEKSRLLSDRFSAERPKGSFSTLEIQRTEQGDSAMYLCASSYQGTGELFFGEGSRLTVL.

The V gene is TRBV19, the J gene TRBJ1-5; 8 bases match TRBD1. This CDR3 spans 16 amino acids. J was trimmed by 0 bases and V by 5 bases; bases with no gene match: 6. CDR1 LNHDA and CDR2 SQIVND come from the germline V gene (reference sequence). CDR3 sequence (DNA): TGTGCCAGTAGTGCCAACAGGGGGGATAGCAATCAGCCCCAGCATTTT. This encodes CASSANRGDSNQPQHF.

The V and J genes are TRBV6-1 and TRBJ2-1; 7 positions match TRBD1. Germline trimming cut 1 base from V and 1 base from J; bases unmatched to any gene: 4. Germline V CDR1 and CDR2: MNHNS, SASEGT. The CDR3 totals 16 residues. The CDR3, as DNA: TGTGCCAGCAGTGAAGTTGAGGGGGCGTCCTACAATGAGCAGTTCTTC. Translation gives CASSEVEGASYNEQFF.

V and J are TRBV5-6 and TRBJ2-1; 8 bases align to TRBD2. V gave up 1 base and J gave up 6 bases; unmatched junction bases: 9. Per germline, CDR1 SGHDT and CDR2 YYEEEE. This CDR3 is built from 16 residues. Here the CDR3 reads CASSLFDGGALNEQFF. In nucleotides, the CDR3 is TGTGCCAGCAGCTTGTTTGACGGGGGGGCCCTCAATGAGCAGTTCTTC.

This clone has a single count. This chain connects TRBV25-1 to TRBJ2-6; D gene uncertain. The ends were cut back, 4 bases at V and 2 bases at J, with 6 bases in the middle. CDR1 and CDR2 (germline): MGHDK, SYGVNS. The CDR3 runs to 14 residues. The CDR3 DNA reads as TGTGCCAGCAGTGGGGCAACTGGGGCCAACGTCCTGACTTTC. Amino acids: CASSGATGANVLTF. The whole variable domain, remainder taken from reference TRBV25-1 and TRBJ2-6, is EADIYQTPRYLVIGTGKKITLECSQTMGHDKMYWYQQDPGMELHLIHYSYGVNSTEKGDLSSESTVSRIRTEHFPLTLESARPSHTSQYLCASSGATGANVLTFGAGSRLTVL.

The V call is TRBV5-8, the J call TRBJ1-4; D is perhaps TRBD1 (5 bases). V dropped 4 bases and J dropped 8 bases, with 12 bases sitting between them. Germline V gives CDR1 SGHTS, CDR2 YDEGEE. The CDR3 covers 13 residues. The DNA of the CDR3 is TGTGCCAGCAGCCTCATGGGGCTCGAAAAACTGTTTTTT. Its translation is CASSLMGLEKLFF. Using reference TRBV5-8 and TRBJ1-4 for the parts outside the CDR3, the full variable domain is EAGVTQSPTHLIKTRGQQATLRCSPISGHTSVYWYQQALGLGLQFLLWYDEGEERNRGNFPPRFSGRQFPNYSSELNVNALELEDSALYLCASSLMGLEKLFFGSGTQLSVL.

This clone appeared once. The chain uses TRBV5-4 and TRBJ2-5, with 9 bases aligning to TRBD2. Germline V CDR1 and CDR2: SGHNT, YYREEE (reference sequence). There are 15 residues in the CDR3. J lost 5 bases, V lost 4 bases, and 9 bases had no gene match. CDR3 bases: TGTGCCAGCAGCACCTTAGCGGGGGCGGGGGAGACCCAGTACTTC. As protein: CASSTLAGAGETQYF.

This chain uses TRBV5-8 with TRBJ1-3, with TRBD1 identical over 8 bases. V lost 3 bases and J lost 4; bases outside the gene matches: 3. CDR3 length equals 14 residues. Per the germline V gene, CDR1 is SGHTS and CDR2 is YDEGEE. CDR3 amino acids: CASSYGQGGNTIYF. In DNA form, the CDR3 reads TGTGCCAGCAGCTATGGACAGGGAGGAAACACCATATATTTT.

The chain is built from TRBV6-9 and TRBJ2-5; no reliable D call. This CDR3 has 15 residues. Germline CDR1 MNHGY, CDR2 SVAAGI. The V end was cut by 0 bases, the J end by 4 bases, with 12 bases between. The CDR3 DNA sequence: TGTGCCAGCAGTTATTCCAGGTCGTCCCGAGAGACCCAGTACTTC. This codes for CASSYSRSSRETQYF.